These 25 T cell receptor beta chains came from one sample sequenced in a study of blood T cell repertoires in COVID-19. Method: immunoSEQ multiplex PCR; TCRdb's copy keeps in-frame clones and lacks some. Of about 200,000 clones listed, about 85% are singletons. Sequenced input: peripheral blood. These receptors came from a woman at least 80 years old with acute or convalescent COVID-19.

The chain recombines TRBV3-1 (or the pseudogene TRBV3-2) with TRBJ2-7; 9 bases map to TRBD2. The V gene's germline CDR1 is LGHDT and CDR2 YNNKEL (reference sequence). The CDR3 totals 17 residues. The V and J ends lost 1 base and 2 bases, in that order; junction bases with no gene match: 9. The CDR3 DNA sequence: TGTGCCAGCAGCCAAGCTCACTTTAGCGGGAGCGCCTACGAGCAGTACTTC. As protein: CASSQAHFSGSAYEQYF.

The sample holds a few counts of this clone. The CDR3 is CASSPWDRGLLIESQPQHF. In nucleotides, the CDR3 is TGTGCCAGTAGTCCCTGGGACAGGGGTCTGCTGATAGAAAGTCAGCCCCAGCATTTT. The genes are TRBV19 and TRBJ1-5; the match to TRBD1 covers 10 bases. The junction had 19 bases not matched to a gene; V was cut back by 5 bases and J by 6 bases. The CDR3 runs 19 residues. Germline V CDR1 and CDR2: LNHDA, SQIVND (reference sequence).

The chain uses TRBV27 and TRBJ2-2; D is possibly TRBD1 (5 bases). CDR1 and CDR2 (germline): MNHEY, SMNVEV (reference sequence). The CDR3 is 14 residues long. V was pared by 4 bases and J by 2 bases, with 8 bases between. CDR3 residues: CASSWTTNTGELFF. For the CDR3, the DNA is TGTGCCAGCAGTTGGACAACTAACACCGGGGAGCTGTTTTTT.

This chain connects TRBV2 to TRBJ1-2, with D tentatively TRBD1 (5 bases). V was shortened by 0 bases and J by 5 bases, with 13 bases between the two germline ends. CDR3 length: 15 amino acids. Germline values: CDR1 SNHLY, CDR2 FYNNEI. Here the CDR3 DNA reads TGTGCCAGCAGTGAAGCGATTGGGGCAAGGTATGGCTACACCTTC. It codes for CASSEAIGARYGYTF.

The V and J genes are TRBV7-2 and TRBJ2-2; 7 nucleotides line up with TRBD2. J gave up 2 bases and V 5 bases, and 5 bases lay outside the gene matches. The CDR3 totals 15 residues. Germline V CDR1 and CDR2: SGHTA, FQGNSA. CDR3 coding DNA: TGTGCCAGCAGCCGGGGCGGGGGTAACACCGGGGAGCTGTTTTTT. Protein: CASSRGGGNTGELFF.

This sequence joins TRBV6-4 and TRBJ2-3, with 7 bases aligning to TRBD1. The V gene's germline CDR1 is MRHNA and CDR2 SNTAGT. The CDR3 is 14 residues long. V shed 5 bases, J shed 1 base, and the junction held 3 bases outside the gene matches. The CDR3 loop reads CASSRDRGTDTQYF. The CDR3 bases are TGTGCCAGCAGTCGGGACAGAGGCACAGATACGCAGTATTTT.

The chain employs TRBV11-2 and TRBJ2-1; 9 bases fit TRBD2. The V gene's germline CDR1 is SGHAT and CDR2 FQNNGV. The CDR3 has 17 amino acids. The J segment lost 7 bases and the V segment lost 5 bases, leaving 15 bases of the junction unmatched. The DNA for the CDR3 is TGTGCCAGCAGCCCCTTTAGAGGGGCGGGAGGGATGAATGAGCAGTTCTTC. It translates to CASSPFRGAGGMNEQFF.

The chain is built from TRBV7-9 and TRBJ2-2, with a tentative D call TRBD2 (6 bases). The V end was cut by 1 base, the J end by 9 bases, with 18 bases between. CDR3 length: 16 amino acids. CDR1 and CDR2 from the germline V gene are SEHNR and FQNEAQ (reference sequence). DNA of the CDR3: TGTGCCAGCAGCTTAGATCGGGCGGGGCGCGCCCGGGAGCTGTTTTTT. It encodes CASSLDRAGRARELFF.

The chain recombines TRBV11-2 with TRBJ2-7, with D tentatively TRBD1 (5 bases). CDR3 length equals 13 residues. The germline CDR1 and CDR2 sequences are SGHAT and FQNNGV. Trimming left V 5 bases short and J 7 bases short, with 15 bases between. For the CDR3, the DNA is TGTGCCAGCAGCCCCTCGGCGCAGGGAGAGCAGTACTTC. Translated, it gives CASSPSAQGEQYF.

This clone was counted once. The chain carries TRBV3-1 (or the pseudogene TRBV3-2) and TRBJ1-1; a possible D gene is TRBD1 (5 bases). V was pared by 6 bases and J by 1 base, with 18 bases between. CDR1 and CDR2 (germline): LGHDT, YNNKEL (reference sequence). The CDR3 is 16 residues long. The chain's CDR3 is CASRRQTQGKNTEAFF. DNA for the CDR3: TGTGCCAGCAGGCGACAGACTCAAGGAAAGAACACTGAAGCTTTCTTT.

The chain has TRBV7-2 and TRBJ1-1; 8 bases are a match to TRBD1. Trimming removed 0 bases from V and 1 base from J; junction bases left unmatched: 4. The CDR3 has 16 residues. Germline CDR1 SGHTA, CDR2 FQGNSA. CDR3 coding DNA: TGTGCCAGCAGCTTAGCGGGACAGGTCGAGAACACTGAAGCTTTCTTT. Protein product: CASSLAGQVENTEAFF.

This rearrangement joins TRBV3-1 (or the pseudogene TRBV3-2) to TRBJ2-3; 11 bases are shared with TRBD2. This CDR3 has 16 residues. With V trimmed by 1 base and J by 9 bases, 9 bases remained unmatched. Per germline, CDR1 LGHDT and CDR2 YNNKEL (reference sequence). The CDR3 region is CASSQVPTSGSRTQYF. The CDR3 nucleotides read TGTGCCAGCAGCCAAGTACCTACTAGCGGGAGTCGGACGCAGTATTTT.

The V call is TRBV5-8, the J call TRBJ2-5, with 9 bases that match TRBD2. Unmatched junction bases numbered 8, after V lost 3 bases and J lost 5 bases. The CDR3 totals 15 residues. Germline values: CDR1 SGHTS, CDR2 YDEGEE. The CDR3: CASSSSGALAETQYF. In DNA, the CDR3 is TGTGCCAGCAGCTCTAGCGGGGCTCTGGCGGAGACCCAGTACTTC.

V is TRBV12-3 or TRBV12-4 and J is TRBJ1-2, with D tentatively TRBD1 (5 bases). Trimming cost V 6 bases and J 5 bases, with 13 bases left between them. This CDR3 has 13 residues. The DNA for the CDR3 is TGTGCCAGCAGCGCTACAGGATTTTATGGCTACACCTTC. Encoded protein: CASSATGFYGYTF.

The chain links TRBV9 to TRBJ2-3; 11 nucleotides align to TRBD2. The trim removed 5 bases at V and 6 bases at J, leaving 8 bases unmatched. Germline V gene data show CDR1 as SGDLS and CDR2 as YYNGEE. The CDR3 consists of 15 residues. The CDR3 sequence: CASSPSGGREDTQYF. The CDR3 DNA is TGTGCCAGCAGTCCTAGCGGGGGGAGGGAGGATACGCAGTATTTT.

This rearrangement joins TRBV28 to TRBJ1-2, with 7 positions matching TRBD1. The CDR3 is 17 residues long. Trimming at V came to 7 bases and at J to 1 base, leaving 15 bases not matched to a gene. Germline-derived CDR1 and CDR2 are MDHEN and SYDVKM. CDR3 bases: TGTGCCAGCATCACAGCCAGACAGGGACCCCTTAACTATGGCTACACCTTC. It translates to CASITARQGPLNYGYTF.

This clone was observed a handful of times. The chain has TRBV9 and TRBJ1-2, with 7 bases that match TRBD1. Germline-derived CDR1 and CDR2 are SGDLS and YYNGEE. The CDR3 totals 15 residues. The trim removed 2 bases at V and 3 bases at J, leaving 7 bases unmatched. The CDR3 spells CASSVHTGDDYGYTF. DNA for the CDR3: TGTGCCAGCAGCGTTCACACAGGGGATGACTATGGCTACACCTTC.

The CDR3 protein is CATSPVQNSPLHF. The CDR3 DNA is TGTGCCACCAGCCCGGTTCAAAATTCACCCCTCCACTTT. The chain recombines TRBV15 with TRBJ1-6; D gene unclear. Germline CDR1 is LNHNV and CDR2 is YYDKDF (reference sequence). This CDR3 contains 13 residues. Trimming removed 5 bases from V and 7 bases from J, with 9 bases in between.

The chain is built from TRBV6-1 and TRBJ1-4; the D is unclear. Looked up from germline, CDR1 is MNHNS and CDR2 is SASEGT. V shed 0 bases and J shed 7 bases, with 12 bases lying between them. The CDR3 spans 15 residues. The CDR3 is CASSEARGKAEKLFF. The CDR3 nucleotides are TGTGCCAGCAGTGAAGCGCGAGGGAAGGCTGAAAAACTGTTTTTT.

The rearrangement uses TRBV15 and TRBJ1-5; possibly TRBD1 for D (6 bases). Germline V lookup: CDR1 LNHNV, CDR2 YYDKDF (reference sequence). The V and J ends lost 4 bases and 0 bases respectively, with 16 bases between them. The CDR3 spans 17 residues. In DNA, the CDR3 is TGTGCCACCAGCAATTGGGGGCGCCTTTATAGCAATCAGCCCCAGCATTTT. The encoded protein is CATSNWGRLYSNQPQHF.

This chain's CDR3 is CASSPRVGGADTQYF. The CDR3 bases are TGTGCCAGCAGCCCAAGGGTAGGGGGCGCGGATACGCAGTATTTT. V is TRBV11-2 and J is TRBJ2-3; 7 positions match TRBD1. Germline lookup yields CDR1 SGHAT and CDR2 FQNNGV. Trimming cost V 5 bases and J 6 bases; bases outside gene matches: 11. The CDR3 loop spans 15 amino acids.

The chain joins TRBV6-5 to TRBJ2-1; 9 nucleotides agree with TRBD2. CDR3 size: 14 residues. Per germline, CDR1 MNHEY and CDR2 SVGAGI. J lost 10 bases, V lost 10 bases, and 14 bases had no gene match. The CDR3 DNA reads as TGTGCCACCTCCGGGACTAGCCCTTACGTGGAGCAGTTCTTC. The encoded protein is CATSGTSPYVEQFF.

This clone was observed once. This rearrangement joins TRBV11-3 to TRBJ2-5; 7 nucleotides match TRBD2. Per germline, CDR1 SGHNT and CDR2 YENEEA. This CDR3 spans 15 amino acids. The V segment lost 8 bases and the J segment 2 bases; nucleotides outside the gene matches: 11. Written as DNA, the CDR3 is TGTGCCAGCTCTCTGGGAGGGGCCGATCAAGAGACCCAGTACTTC. Translated, it gives CASSLGGADQETQYF.

This chain uses TRBV5-1 with TRBJ1-1; D might be TRBD1 (5 bases). Germline V lookup: CDR1 SGHRS, CDR2 YFSETQ. The CDR3 is 16 residues long. The ends were cut back, 0 bases at V and 8 bases at J, with 20 bases in the middle. In nucleotides, the CDR3 is TGCGCCAGCAGCTTGGAACGTGGAGGGGCGGGTACAGAAGCTTTCTTT. This encodes CASSLERGGAGTEAFF.

The V and J genes are TRBV6-2 or TRBV6-3 and TRBJ1-5; D call uncertain. In germline, CDR1 is MNHEY, CDR2 SVGEGT. The CDR3 is 12 residues long. Deletions cut 2 bases from V and 7 bases from J, with 6 bases between. CDR3 in amino acids: CASSYGEQPQHF. The CDR3 DNA reads TGTGCCAGCAGTTACGGGGAGCAGCCCCAGCATTTT.